The sequence of this T cell receptor (beta chain) was determined in a study of radiation and T cells in renal cell carcinoma. Here immunoSEQ multiplex PCR was the method, and the copy in TCRdb shows in-frame clones only, minus some. The sample has about 95,000 clones, 86% seen once. This CDR3 has 13 amino acids. CDR1 MNHEY and CDR2 SVGAGI come from the germline V gene. With 7 bases clipped from V and 3 bases from J, the junction kept 6 bases outside the gene matches. The time point: baseline pretreatment blood. Stated treatment: 15 Gy SBRT to primary tumor, nephrectomy 4 weeks later. The rearrangement joins TRBV6-5 to TRBJ2-7, with TRBD2 identical over 7 bases. The receptor was isolated from a middle-aged man with renal cell carcinoma. This material consisted of blood, taken from a patient whose treatment included radiotherapy and nephrectomy. CDR3 amino acids: CASNTGGNYEQYF. DNA of the CDR3: TGTGCCAGCAATACGGGAGGCAACTACGAGCAGTACTTC.